This T cell receptor beta chain was obtained from a study of T cell repertoires in cytomegalovirus infection. TCRdb redid the calling of the reads with MiXCR, one entry per CDR3 protein. This table has approximately 89,000 distinct CDR3 sequences, about 24% appearing once. This clonotype was seen at least ten times. Its target is not known. This sample comprised CD8+ T cells from cultured PBMCs, obtained from culture after CMV antigen stimulation. The clonotype comes from a human donor in good health (CMV status not recorded). Some clones in this sample may be carry-over from other donors' samples.

The chain's CDR3 is CASTEGPSVSYTDTQYF. CDR3 coding DNA: TGTGCCAGCACCGAGGGGCCTAGCGTGTCCTACACAGATACGCAGTATTTT. The rearrangement uses TRBV6-2 or TRBV6-3 and TRBJ2-3; the D gene is possibly TRBD2 (6 bases). The CDR3 sequence is 17 residues long. The V end was cut by 7 bases, the J end by 2 bases, with 22 bases between. The germline gives CDR1 MNHEY, CDR2 SVGEGT.